These 26 T cell receptor beta chains were all obtained from the same sample, sequenced in a study of blood T cell repertoires in COVID-19. Libraries were prepared by immunoSEQ multiplex PCR; TCRdb keeps only in-frame clonotypes and omits some of them. The data contain roughly 35,000 clones, about nine tenths of them seen just once; the ten biggest clones take up roughly 19%. Source material: peripheral blood. The receptors originated from a man in his 70s with acute or convalescent COVID-19.

This rearrangement joins TRBV10-3 to TRBJ1-1; D unresolved. V lost 8 bases, J lost 2 bases, and 12 bases lay in between. CDR1 is ENHRY and CDR2 is SYGVKD in the germline V gene. The CDR3 totals 13 residues. The CDR3 bases are TGTGCCATCCGAAGCCACGTAAACACTGAAGCTTTCTTT. Translated: CAIRSHVNTEAFF.

This sequence joins TRBV27 and TRBJ1-6, with 7 bases identical to TRBD1. Germline CDR1 reads MNHEY; CDR2 reads SMNVEV (reference sequence). The CDR3 is 16 amino acids. Losses at the gene ends were 0 bases for V and 7 bases for J; bases not matched to a gene: 6. CDR3 DNA sequence: TGTGCCAGCAGTTTATCAGGGGGCCCCGACAATTCACCCCTCCACTTT. This encodes CASSLSGGPDNSPLHF.

The rearrangement uses TRBV5-5 and TRBJ1-1, with D possibly being TRBD1 (5 bases). The V end lost 2 bases, the J end lost 4 bases, and 12 bases lay between the germline ends. The CDR3 spans 14 residues. Germline lookup yields CDR1 SGHKS and CDR2 YYEKEE (reference sequence). The CDR3 DNA reads as TGTGCCAGCAGCTTTGCTGGGGGAGGCACTGAAGCTTTCTTT. Translated: CASSFAGGGTEAFF.

This chain joins TRBV11-3 and TRBJ1-3; D unresolved. The CDR3 has 13 amino acids. Germline lookup yields CDR1 SGHNT and CDR2 YENEEA. V was pared by 5 bases and J by 1 base, with 6 bases between. The CDR3 DNA reads TGTGCCAGCAGCCGGGGATCTGGAAACACCATATATTTT. Protein: CASSRGSGNTIYF.

This chain joins TRBV10-3 and TRBJ2-1, with 8 bases identical to TRBD1. The ends lost 4 bases at V and 7 bases at J; junction bases unmatched: 6. The CDR3 totals 14 residues. The germline V gene encodes CDR1 ENHRY and CDR2 SYGVKD. In DNA form, the CDR3 reads TGTGCCATCAGTGGAGGCCGGACAGGGAATGAGCAGTTCTTC. Residues: CAISGGRTGNEQFF.

This clone came up once. The rearrangement links TRBV24-1 to TRBJ2-1; 9 bases are a match to TRBD1. CDR3 size: 15 residues. V shed 5 bases and J 8 bases; nucleotides not matched to a gene: 9. CDR1 is KGHDR and CDR2 is SFDVKD in the germline V gene. The CDR3 region has the DNA TGTGCCACCAGTGGATATGGGACAGGGTCCCATGAGCAGTTCTTC. Translating it yields CATSGYGTGSHEQFF.

A single count supports this clone. The V call is TRBV7-2, the J call TRBJ1-1; tentatively, D is TRBD1 (5 bases). Germline V CDR1 and CDR2: SGHTA, FQGNSA. V was pared by 3 bases and J by 4 bases, with 12 bases between. The CDR3 contains 14 residues. This chain's CDR3 is CASSFSGRGTEAFF. CDR3 coding DNA: TGTGCCAGCAGCTTCTCAGGTAGGGGCACTGAAGCTTTCTTT.

This chain joins TRBV18 and TRBJ1-6; 7 nucleotides agree with TRBD1. This CDR3 is 16 amino acids long. V was clipped by 0 bases and J by 10 bases; unmatched bases: 9. Germline CDR1 reads KGHSH; CDR2 reads LQKENI. CDR3 sequence (DNA): TGTGCCAGCTCACCACCGGGGAACAGGGGAGGCTCACCCCTCCACTTT. Translating it yields CASSPPGNRGGSPLHF.

The rearrangement links TRBV18 to TRBJ1-3, with D perhaps TRBD1 (5 bases). This CDR3 comprises 16 residues. In germline, CDR1 is KGHSH, CDR2 LQKENI. V lost 1 base, J lost 0 bases, and 10 bases lay in between. The CDR3 coding sequence is TGTGCCAGCTCACCACGGCAGGGTCCCTCTGGAAACACCATATATTTT. Translation gives CASSPRQGPSGNTIYF.

In DNA, the CDR3 is TGTGCCAGCAGCCCCGGGATTCCGAAAGATACGCAGTATTTT. It translates to CASSPGIPKDTQYF. V usage is TRBV6-2 or TRBV6-3 and J usage is TRBJ2-3, with D perhaps matching TRBD2 (5 bases). The germline V gene encodes CDR1 MNHEY and CDR2 SVGEGT. The CDR3 runs 14 residues. Trimming left V 6 bases short and J 5 bases short, with 15 bases between.

The chain carries TRBV4-3 and TRBJ1-2; 9 nucleotides align to TRBD1. V was pared by 0 bases and J by 5 bases, with 4 bases of the junction left unmatched. The germline gives CDR1 LGHNA, CDR2 YSLEER. The CDR3 extends over 15 amino acids. CDR3 sequence: CASSQELQGAYGYTF. DNA for the CDR3: TGCGCCAGCAGCCAAGAATTACAGGGGGCGTATGGCTACACCTTC.

The chain is built from TRBV7-2 and TRBJ1-2; 7 bases align to TRBD1. CDR1 and CDR2 (germline): SGHTA, FQGNSA. Unmatched junction bases numbered 10, after V lost 5 bases and J lost 7 bases. This CDR3 is 14 amino acids long. The DNA of the CDR3 is TGTGCCAGCAGCGCTTGGCAGGGGGTTAGTGGCTACACCTTC. It specifies CASSAWQGVSGYTF.

V is TRBV15 and J is TRBJ2-1; TRBD2 aligns across 7 bases. V gave up 4 bases and J gave up 2 bases; unmatched junction bases: 2. Germline V CDR1 and CDR2: LNHNV, YYDKDF (reference sequence). CDR3 length: 14 residues. The CDR3 nucleotides read TGTGCCACCAGCAATCTAGCGGCCTACAATGAGCAGTTCTTC. Encoded protein: CATSNLAAYNEQFF.

The chain has TRBV11-2 and TRBJ2-1; 12 bases agree with TRBD2. Germline V gene sequence: CDR1 SGHAT, CDR2 FQNNGV. The CDR3 is 16 amino acids. V lost 4 bases and J lost 5; bases outside the gene matches: 6. This chain's CDR3 is CASSSSGRAANNEQFF. The CDR3 DNA sequence: TGTGCCAGCAGCTCTAGCGGGAGGGCCGCAAACAATGAGCAGTTCTTC.

The chain combines TRBV6-2 or TRBV6-3 with TRBJ1-3; no reliable D call. V gave up 6 bases and J gave up 4 bases, with 13 bases separating them. Germline loops: CDR1 MNHEY, CDR2 SVGEGT. The CDR3 extends over 14 amino acids. CDR3 nucleotides: TGTGCCAGCAGCGACCGGGGAGGAGGAAACACCATATATTTT. Amino acid sequence: CASSDRGGGNTIYF.

V usage is TRBV5-1 and J usage is TRBJ2-5; D is undetermined. Germline V gives CDR1 SGHRS, CDR2 YFSETQ. CDR3 size: 13 residues. V lost 8 bases and J 3 bases, leaving 14 bases between the germline ends. The CDR3 reads CASTFPGEETQYF. The CDR3 nucleotides are TGCGCCAGTACCTTCCCCGGAGAAGAGACCCAGTACTTC.

The chain uses TRBV5-1 and TRBJ2-1, with 7 bases that match TRBD2. Unmatched junction bases numbered 12, after V lost 5 bases and J lost 7 bases. Germline assignment: CDR1 SGHRS and CDR2 YFSETQ. This CDR3 has 15 amino acids. The CDR3 loop is CASRPPGVSGNEQFF. The CDR3, as DNA: TGCGCCAGCAGGCCCCCGGGCGTTAGCGGGAATGAGCAGTTCTTC.

Turning to this clone: Other nucleotide sequences in the sample specify the same CDR3. The chain's CDR3 is CASSGTGTGSGNTIYF. The CDR3 DNA reads TGCGCCAGCAGCGGGACCGGGACAGGCTCTGGAAACACCATATATTTT. V gene TRBV5-1 combines with J gene TRBJ1-3; 8 bases are shared with TRBD1. This CDR3 contains 16 residues. CDR1 and CDR2 (germline): SGHRS, YFSETQ. Losses at the gene ends were 4 bases for V and 0 bases for J; bases not matched to a gene: 6.

The chain carries TRBV19 and TRBJ1-5, with a tentative D call TRBD1 (5 bases). Trimming cost V 4 bases and J 2 bases, with 21 bases left between them. Germline lookup yields CDR1 LNHDA and CDR2 SQIVND (reference sequence). The CDR3 loop spans 18 amino acids. Here the CDR3 reads CASSTAGPRRGGNQPQHF. Here the CDR3 DNA reads TGTGCCAGTAGTACTGCAGGCCCCAGGAGGGGAGGCAATCAGCCCCAGCATTTT.

The chain recombines TRBV6-2 or TRBV6-3 with TRBJ2-3; 7 nucleotides line up with TRBD2. This CDR3 comprises 17 residues. Germline CDR1 is MNHEY and CDR2 is SVGEGT. V lost 4 bases and J lost 0; bases outside the gene matches: 10. The chain's CDR3 is CASSSPDSGYSTDTQYF. CDR3 DNA: TGTGCCAGCAGTTCCCCGGATAGCGGGTATAGCACAGATACGCAGTATTTT.

This chain links TRBV11-1 with TRBJ2-5; 7 bases fit TRBD2. CDR1 and CDR2 from the germline V gene are SGHAT and FQDESV (reference sequence). V lost 3 bases to trimming and J lost 2 bases; unmatched junction nucleotides: 6. The CDR3 extends over 15 amino acids. The CDR3 DNA is TGTGCCAGCAGCTTCTCGGGGGGAGTTCAAGAGACCCAGTACTTC. It translates to CASSFSGGVQETQYF.

The chain recombines TRBV7-2 with TRBJ1-6; no clear D gene. Trimming shortened V by 5 bases and J by 7 bases, and 15 bases separated the two germline ends. Germline loops: CDR1 SGHTA, CDR2 FQGNSA. This CDR3 spans 15 amino acids. Written as DNA, the CDR3 is TGTGCCAGCAGCGCAGTTCGAATCAGGAATTCACCCCTCCACTTT. It codes for CASSAVRIRNSPLHF.

The rearrangement joins TRBV29-1 to TRBJ2-2; 14 bases map to TRBD2. The CDR3 contains 17 residues. Germline V gene data show CDR1 as SQVTM and CDR2 as ANQGSEA. V shed 5 bases and J 2 bases; nucleotides not matched to a gene: 7. The CDR3 nucleotides are TGCAGCGTTCGAGGACTAGCGGGGGGAAGCAACACCGGGGAGCTGTTTTTT. This encodes CSVRGLAGGSNTGELFF.

The gene calls are TRBV4-3 and TRBJ2-7, with 11 bases fitting TRBD2. The V segment lost 8 bases and the J segment 3 bases; nucleotides outside the gene matches: 9. Germline V gene sequence: CDR1 LGHNA, CDR2 YSLEER. This CDR3 region has 15 residues. The CDR3 DNA follows: TGCGCCAGCGGACCGGGACTAGCGGAAAACTACGAGCAGTACTTC. Translated: CASGPGLAENYEQYF.

This clone was seen a handful of times. CDR3 amino acids: CATLQRETGELFF. The DNA for the CDR3 is TGTGCCACCCTGCAGCGGGAAACCGGGGAGCTGTTTTTT. This rearrangement joins TRBV3-1 (or the pseudogene TRBV3-2) to TRBJ2-2; TRBD2 aligns across 7 bases. CDR1 is LGHDT and CDR2 is YNNKEL in the germline V gene (reference sequence). The V segment lost 10 bases and the J segment 5 bases; nucleotides outside the gene matches: 7. The length of the CDR3 is 13 residues.

This chain joins TRBV29-1 and TRBJ1-1; 7 nucleotides line up with TRBD1. V was pared by 6 bases and J by 3 bases, with 7 bases of the junction left unmatched. The germline CDR1 and CDR2 sequences are SQVTM and ANQGSEA. There are 13 residues in the CDR3. CDR3 sequence: CSVQGNVDTEAFF. The CDR3 DNA reads as TGCAGCGTACAGGGGAATGTTGACACTGAAGCTTTCTTT.